This T cell receptor beta chain was recorded in a study of shared clonotypes between healthy human individuals. Points from the study as a whole: Incompleteness in sorted-subset sequencing, despite large depth, was shown by rarefaction. The study found lower generation probabilities in non-shared clonotypes than in those shared by all four donors.

A remark on this clone: Its antigen is undetermined.

Generated by immunoSEQ multiplex PCR, the TCRdb table keeps only in-frame clones and is missing some. Of a few hundred thousand clones in the sample, around 86% are singletons; the top ten hold 15% to 20%. Germline V CDR1 and CDR2: MGHRA, YSYEKL. This CDR3 spans 17 amino acids. V was pared by 0 bases and J by 5 bases, with 6 bases of the junction left unmatched. Donors, healthy HIV-negative adults, lacked recent acute infections or vaccinations. CD45RO+ cells joined CCR7-negative CD45RA+ TemRA cells to form CD8 memory. The chain employs TRBV4-1 and TRBJ2-1, with TRBD2 matching over 11 bases. The sequencing input was memory CD8+ T cells sorted from blood. Subset denoted: CD45RO+ cells pooled with CCR7-negative TemRA cells. This TCR was sampled from a man in his late teens or twenties in good health. The CDR3 nucleotides read TGCGCCAGCAGCCAAGATCATGTGACTAGCGGGGACAATGAGCAGTTCTTC. Protein: CASSQDHVTSGDNEQFF.